The subject of this entry is one T cell receptor beta chain. As originally analysed: From reference gene primer amplification, estimates of nucleated cell counts were derived. Method: immunoSEQ multiplex PCR; TCRdb's copy keeps in-frame clones and lacks some. V and J calls and clone size are copied from that table; D and trimming were computed from the DNA. Here the sample spans roughly 230,000 clones, 65% to 90% being singletons. These data belong to a study of blood T cell repertoires in COVID-19. Whole-study context: Spain, Italy and the United States supplied samples that represented acute and convalescent COVID-19. In each case, the material was cDNA or gDNA derived from T cells, B-cell-depleted T cells, or PBMCs.

Seattle researchers signed up patients amid active infection and tracked them longitudinally. This CDR3 region has 12 residues. V shed 5 bases and J shed 5 bases, with 9 bases lying between them. The germline CDR1 and CDR2 sequences are SGHAT and FQDESV (reference sequence). The origin of this receptor is a man aged 50 or older with COVID-19, enrolled during active disease. This rearrangement joins TRBV11-1 to TRBJ1-2; D perhaps matches TRBD1 (5 bases). The specimen was peripheral blood. CDR3 DNA: TGTGCCAGCAGCCTTGGGGGGTATGGCTACACCTTC. It specifies CASSLGGYGYTF.